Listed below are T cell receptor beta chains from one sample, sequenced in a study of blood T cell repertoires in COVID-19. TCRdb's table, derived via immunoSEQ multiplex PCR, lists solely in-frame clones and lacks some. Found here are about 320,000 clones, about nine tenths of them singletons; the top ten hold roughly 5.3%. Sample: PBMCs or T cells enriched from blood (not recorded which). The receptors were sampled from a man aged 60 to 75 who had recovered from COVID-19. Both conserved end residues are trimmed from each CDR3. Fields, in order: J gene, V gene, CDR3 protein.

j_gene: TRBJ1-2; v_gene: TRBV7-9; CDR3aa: ASAWAVNYGYT
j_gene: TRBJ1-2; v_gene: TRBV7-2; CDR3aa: ASSLLAGGYGYT
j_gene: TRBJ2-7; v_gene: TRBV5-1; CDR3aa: ASSLISGRAFYEQY
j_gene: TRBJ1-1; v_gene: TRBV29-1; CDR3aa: SPGGRNTEAF
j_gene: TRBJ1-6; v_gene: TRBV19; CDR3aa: ASRRDRDHSPLH
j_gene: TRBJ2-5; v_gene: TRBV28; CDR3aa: ASSPGTGLGETQY
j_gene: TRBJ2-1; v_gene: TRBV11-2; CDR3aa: ASSRRGAGVYNEQF
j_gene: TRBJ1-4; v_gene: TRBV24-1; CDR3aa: ATSDTQGAGEKLF
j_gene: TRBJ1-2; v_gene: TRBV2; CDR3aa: ASSQDTNNYGYT
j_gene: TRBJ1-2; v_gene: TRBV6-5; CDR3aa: ASSYAGHGYT
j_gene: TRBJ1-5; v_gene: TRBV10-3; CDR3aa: AITPGENQPQH
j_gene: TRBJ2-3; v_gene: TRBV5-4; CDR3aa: ASSLQGSTDTQY
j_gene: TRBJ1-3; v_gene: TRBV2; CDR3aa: ASSVDRGTGNTIY
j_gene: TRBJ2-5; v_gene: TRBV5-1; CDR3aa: ASSRGAGALLQETQY
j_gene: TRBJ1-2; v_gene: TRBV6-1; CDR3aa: ASSVRWGQVQDSDGYT
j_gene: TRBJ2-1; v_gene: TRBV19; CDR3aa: ASSNQGQGFYNEQF
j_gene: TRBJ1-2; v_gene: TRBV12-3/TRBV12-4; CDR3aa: ASSLGGGVGYT
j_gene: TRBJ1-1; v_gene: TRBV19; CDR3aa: ASSIDRVRTEAF
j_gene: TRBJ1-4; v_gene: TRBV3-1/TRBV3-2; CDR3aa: ASSQTGANEKLF
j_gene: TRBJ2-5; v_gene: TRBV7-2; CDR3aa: ASSLDQLNQETQY